The 13 T cell receptor beta chains in this list originate from one sample, sequenced in a study of identical twins. MiXCR, run by TCRdb on the 5' RACE reads, gives a single entry per CDR3 protein. The sample includes 300,000 or so distinct CDR3 sequences, roughly 9.7% of them seen just once. The same data also went into a second study, on yellow fever vaccine responses in identical twins.

The specimen sequenced was CD8+ T cells sorted from blood. Receptors originate from a young woman in good health.

This clonotype was seen a few times. The chain combines TRBV24-1 with TRBJ2-7, with D uncertain. V lost 4 bases and J lost 2, with 5 bases in between. This CDR3 region has 12 residues. CDR1 KGHDR and CDR2 SFDVKD come from the germline V gene. CDR3 protein: CATSDSAYEQYF. For the CDR3, the DNA is TGTGCCACCAGTGACTCCGCCTACGAGCAGTACTTC.

The chain joins TRBV7-6 to TRBJ2-3; a possible D gene is TRBD2 (5 bases). Germline CDR1 is SGHVS and CDR2 is FNYEAQ. Trimming removed 5 bases from V and 4 bases from J, with 22 bases in between. The CDR3 runs 17 residues. The CDR3 loop is CASSPLPAGLGADTQYF. The CDR3 nucleotides are TGTGCCAGCAGCCCCCTCCCGGCGGGTCTCGGAGCAGATACGCAGTATTTT.

The rearrangement joins TRBV20-1 to TRBJ2-1; 9 positions agree with TRBD2. The CDR3 is 14 residues long. Germline CDR1 DFQATT, CDR2 SNEGSKA (reference sequence). Trimming at V came to 5 bases and at J to 8 bases, leaving 10 bases not matched to a gene. CDR3 nucleotides: TGCAGTGCTGCCGGGGGACTAGCAGGCGATGAGCAGTTCTTC. Its protein product is CSAAGGLAGDEQFF.

The genes are TRBV7-8 and TRBJ1-5, with 10 bases matching TRBD1. Germline V gene lookup returns CDR1 SGHVS and CDR2 FQNEAQ. The CDR3 covers 18 residues. V trimming: 1 base; J trimming: 0 bases; junction bases outside the gene matches: 6. CDR3 sequence: CASSLGGGQGYSNQPQHF. In DNA form, the CDR3 reads TGTGCCAGCAGCTTAGGCGGGGGACAGGGGTATAGCAATCAGCCCCAGCATTTT.

This clonotype was observed at least ten times. The CDR3 region is CASSFVGGNEQFF. For the CDR3, the DNA is TGTGCCAGCAGCTTCGTGGGGGGCAATGAGCAGTTCTTC. The rearrangement links TRBV5-6 to TRBJ2-1; a weak D match, TRBD2 (6 bases). Germline V lookup: CDR1 SGHDT, CDR2 YYEEEE. Trimming pared 2 bases from V and 6 bases from J, leaving 9 bases between. The CDR3 has 13 residues.

This clonotype was picked up a small number of times. Here the CDR3 reads CSATTPGGPTYEQYF. The CDR3 DNA reads as TGCAGTGCTACTACCCCGGGCGGACCTACCTACGAGCAGTACTTC. V gene TRBV20-1 combines with J gene TRBJ2-7; D is unclear. CDR1 and CDR2 from the germline V gene are DFQATT and SNEGSKA (reference sequence). CDR3 length: 15 residues. The V and J ends lost 4 bases and 2 bases respectively, with 18 bases between them.

The chain has TRBV6-6 and TRBJ2-7; D is unclear. V lost 2 bases and J lost 4, with 15 bases in between. In germline, CDR1 is MNHNY, CDR2 SVGAGI (reference sequence). This CDR3 spans 15 amino acids. The CDR3 region has the DNA TGTGCCAGCAGTTACCGTAAAAACGCAGGTTACGAGCAGTACTTC. Translation gives CASSYRKNAGYEQYF.

The table lists this clonotype with many counts. The chain employs TRBV19 and TRBJ1-1, with D perhaps matching TRBD1 (6 bases). The germline V gene has CDR1 LNHDA and CDR2 SQIVND (reference sequence). The CDR3 is made up of 13 amino acids. The germline V and J ends were trimmed by 4 bases and 4 bases, with 10 bases remaining between them. The CDR3 sequence: CASSKGESTEAFF. The CDR3 DNA is TGTGCCAGTAGTAAGGGGGAGAGCACTGAAGCTTTCTTT.

This clonotype was observed a handful of times. The rearrangement links TRBV7-2 to TRBJ2-3, with a weak D call TRBD2 (6 bases). The V gene lost 4 bases and the J gene lost 4 bases, with 15 bases spanning the gap. The germline CDR1 and CDR2 sequences are SGHTA and FQGNSA. The CDR3 has 15 residues. The CDR3 spells CASSWGVAEADTQYF. DNA for the CDR3: TGTGCCAGCAGCTGGGGGGTTGCAGAAGCAGATACGCAGTATTTT.

This clonotype has a count of ten or more. The chain carries TRBV18 and TRBJ2-7; 8 bases match TRBD2. The CDR3 is 17 residues long. Germline CDR1 KGHSH, CDR2 LQKENI. The V segment lost 0 bases and the J segment 5 bases; nucleotides outside the gene matches: 12. The chain's CDR3 is CASSPPPWRDGGDEQYF. In DNA form, the CDR3 reads TGTGCCAGCTCACCACCGCCATGGCGGGACGGGGGGGACGAGCAGTACTTC. Variable domain in full (rest from reference TRBV18 and TRBJ2-7): NAGVMQNPRHLVRRRGQEARLRCSPMKGHSHVYWYRQLPEEGLKFMVYLQKENIIDESGMPKERFSAEFPKEGPSILRIQQVVRGDSAAYFCASSPPPWRDGGDEQYFGPGTRLTVT.

The J gene is TRBJ2-1, the V gene TRBV7-9; TRBD2 agrees at 10 bases. The V gene end was trimmed by 3 bases and the J gene end by 4 bases; junction bases not matched to a gene: 9. Germline V gene sequence: CDR1 SEHNR, CDR2 FQNEAQ (reference sequence). The CDR3 is made up of 17 amino acids. CDR3 DNA: TGTGCCAGCAGCTTTCCCAGAAGCGGGGGGGGGTACAATGAGCAGTTCTTC. This translates into CASSFPRSGGGYNEQFF.

There are a few counts of this clonotype. This chain links TRBV7-2 with TRBJ2-5; TRBD1 is a possible D gene (5 bases). The ends were cut back, 2 bases at V and 2 bases at J, with 9 bases in the middle. CDR3 length: 14 residues. Germline V CDR1 and CDR2: SGHTA, FQGNSA. As DNA, the CDR3 is TGTGCCAGCAGCTTAAAGACAGATCAAGAGACCCAGTACTTC. It specifies CASSLKTDQETQYF.

This clonotype was counted ten times or more. The chain carries TRBV15 and TRBJ2-3, with a possible D match to TRBD1 (6 bases). Germline V gene lookup returns CDR1 LNHNV and CDR2 YYDKDF (reference sequence). V was shortened by 4 bases and J by 3 bases, with 17 bases between the two germline ends. The CDR3 has 16 residues. The CDR3 sequence is CATSITGRGGTDTQYF. CDR3 DNA sequence: TGTGCCACCAGCATAACCGGCAGGGGTGGGACAGATACGCAGTATTTT.